Below, 9 T cell receptor beta chains from the same sample are listed, as sequenced in a study of post-analysis software for immune sequencing data. The antigens of these receptors remain unknown. General observations from the study: Several TRBV segments were more frequent in patients than controls; TRBV5-6, TRBV5-1 and TRBV20-1 belonged to this group.

TCR beta cDNA libraries included unique molecular identifiers. MiXCR, run by TCRdb on the PCR reads, gives a single entry per CDR3 protein. The data contain fewer than 900,000 distinct CDR3 sequences, 46% of them singletons. Sequencing was done on a sample of blood. The source of these receptors is a girl aged 5-17 years with multiple sclerosis.

This clonotype was seen more than once but under ten times. The rearrangement links TRBV30 to TRBJ2-1; D gene ambiguous. The CDR3 runs 11 residues. V was clipped by 3 bases and J by 4 bases, with 4 bases between them. Germline loops: CDR1 GTSNPN, CDR2 SVGIG (reference sequence). The CDR3 region is CAWRDYNEQFF. The DNA for the CDR3 is TGTGCCTGGAGGGATTACAATGAGCAGTTCTTC.

This clonotype was seen only a few times. The chain links TRBV20-1 to TRBJ2-6; D perhaps matches TRBD1 (5 bases). The CDR3 extends over 16 amino acids. Germline CDR1 reads DFQATT; CDR2 reads SNEGSKA (reference sequence). Trimming left V 3 bases short and J 0 bases short, with 12 bases between. CDR3 residues: CSARGPSFSGANVLTF. CDR3 nucleotides: TGCAGTGCTAGGGGGCCGAGTTTCTCTGGGGCCAACGTCCTGACTTTC.

This chain links TRBV5-1 with TRBJ2-7, with D unclear. V was clipped by 2 bases and J by 2 bases, with 11 bases between them. The CDR3 length is 14 residues. Germline-derived CDR1 and CDR2 are SGHRS and YFSETQ. CDR3 sequence: CASSFRESTYEQYF. DNA of the CDR3: TGCGCCAGCAGCTTCAGAGAGTCTACCTACGAGCAGTACTTC.

This chain connects TRBV9 to TRBJ2-5, with 14 positions matching TRBD2. The CDR3 totals 15 residues. Germline V CDR1 and CDR2: SGDLS, YYNGEE. V was pared by 4 bases and J by 13 bases, with 12 bases of the junction left unmatched. The CDR3 spells CASSSTSGRAGERYF. The CDR3 DNA is TGTGCCAGCAGCTCGACTAGCGGGAGGGCCGGAGAGCGGTACTTC.

The V gene is TRBV6-2 or TRBV6-3, the J gene TRBJ1-5, with a possible D match to TRBD1 (5 bases). Trimming took 6 bases from V and 9 from J, leaving 21 bases between them. CDR1 and CDR2 from the germline V gene are MNHEY and SVGEGT. This CDR3 region has 15 residues. The CDR3 coding sequence is TGTGCCAGCAGCTCCTCGGGGGGACTGAATTGGCCCCAGCATTTT. Its protein is CASSSSGGLNWPQHF.

V usage is TRBV29-1 and J usage is TRBJ1-2, with D perhaps TRBD1 (6 bases). Between the trimmed V and J ends, which lost 4 bases and 4 bases, there was a span of 10 bases. There are 12 residues in the CDR3. Germline-derived CDR1 and CDR2 are SQVTM and ANQGSEA. CDR3 sequence (DNA): TGCAGCGTTGGGCCAGGGGCCTATGGCTACACCTTC. Translated: CSVGPGAYGYTF.

The J gene is TRBJ2-7, the V gene TRBV6-5, with TRBD1 as a possible D gene (5 bases). Trimming took off 2 bases at V and 4 bases at J, with 9 bases between the two ends. The CDR3 length is 13 residues. Germline assignment: CDR1 MNHEY and CDR2 SVGAGI. DNA of the CDR3: TGTGCCAGCAGTTACGGGGCCTTTTACGAGCAGTACTTC. Its protein is CASSYGAFYEQYF.

This clonotype appeared a few times. The chain recombines TRBV27 with TRBJ2-1; either TRBD1 or TRBD2 may fit D (5 bases each). Germline CDR1 MNHEY, CDR2 SMNVEV (reference sequence). The ends were cut back, 9 bases at V and 7 bases at J, with 19 bases in the middle. The CDR3 sequence is 14 residues long. The CDR3 coding sequence is TGTGCCAGTCGGCGGGTTAGAGGGGCGAATGAGCAGTTCTTC. Translated: CASRRVRGANEQFF.

V is TRBV9 and J is TRBJ1-2; D is perhaps TRBD1 (5 bases). Germline V gene data show CDR1 as SGDLS and CDR2 as YYNGEE. The CDR3 extends over 15 amino acids. Trimming removed 4 bases at V and 3 bases at J, with 16 bases between. CDR3 sequence reads: CASSTFRDPHYGYTF. The CDR3 DNA reads TGTGCCAGCAGCACATTCAGGGATCCTCACTATGGCTACACCTTC.